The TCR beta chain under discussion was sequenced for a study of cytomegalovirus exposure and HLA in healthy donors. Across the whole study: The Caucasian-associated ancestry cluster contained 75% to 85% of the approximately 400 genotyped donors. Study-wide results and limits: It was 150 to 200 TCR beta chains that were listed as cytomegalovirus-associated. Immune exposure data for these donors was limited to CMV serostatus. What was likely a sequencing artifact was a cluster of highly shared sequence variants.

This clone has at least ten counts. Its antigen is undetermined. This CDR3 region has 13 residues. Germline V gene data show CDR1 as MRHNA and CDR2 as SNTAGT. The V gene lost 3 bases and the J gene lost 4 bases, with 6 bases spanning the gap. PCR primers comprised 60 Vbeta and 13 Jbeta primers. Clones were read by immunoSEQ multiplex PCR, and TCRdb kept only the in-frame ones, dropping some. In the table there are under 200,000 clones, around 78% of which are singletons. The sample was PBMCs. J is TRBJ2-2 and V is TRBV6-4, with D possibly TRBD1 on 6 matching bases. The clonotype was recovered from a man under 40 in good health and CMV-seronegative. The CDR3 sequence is CASSEQGTGELFF. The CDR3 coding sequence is TGTGCCAGCAGTGAACAGGGCACCGGGGAGCTGTTTTTT.